There are many counts of the clone carrying this TCR beta chain. This sample is drawn from a study of early T cells in non-severe SARS-CoV-2 infection. Each CDR3 protein gets one entry after TCRdb re-called the 5' RACE reads with MiXCR. The data hold tens of thousands of distinct CDR3 sequences, with under 6.5% observed a single time. This CDR3 contains 15 residues. CDR1 MNHNS and CDR2 SASEGT come from the germline V gene. Trimming cost V 2 bases and J 2 bases; bases outside gene matches: 4. Source material: whole blood. The chain has TRBV6-1 and TRBJ2-3, with 7 nucleotides matching TRBD2. The receptor's source is an adult who was a healthcare worker with PCR-confirmed SARS-CoV-2 infection or an uninfected control (not recorded which). The CDR3 protein is CASSERERDTDTQYF. CDR3 in DNA: TGTGCCAGCAGTGAACGGGAGCGGGACACAGATACGCAGTATTTT.